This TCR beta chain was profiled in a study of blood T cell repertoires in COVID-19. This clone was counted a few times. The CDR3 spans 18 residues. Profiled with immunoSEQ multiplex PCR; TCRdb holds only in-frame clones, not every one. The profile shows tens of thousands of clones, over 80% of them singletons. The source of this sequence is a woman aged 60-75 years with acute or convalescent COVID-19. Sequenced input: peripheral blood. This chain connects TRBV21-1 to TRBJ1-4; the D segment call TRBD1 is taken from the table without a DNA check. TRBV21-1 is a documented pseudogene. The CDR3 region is CASSLPTGGRKVNEKLFF. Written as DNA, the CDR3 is TGTGCCAGCAGCCTACCGACAGGGGGCCGAAAGGTTAATGAAAAACTGTTTTTT.